These 21 T cell receptor beta chains were sequenced from one sample in a study of human T cells and chemical hapten exposure. Time point given: patch test 1, 2 weeks after DPC sensitization. Sample treatment: therapeutic diphenylcyclopropenone sensitization with weekly scalp DPC. MiXCR, run by TCRdb on the RACE reads, gives a single entry per CDR3 protein. The sample lists roughly 180,000 distinct CDR3 sequences; around 22% were seen once. The source material was whole blood, sampled in connection with sensitization to the hapten diphenylcyclopropenone (DPC). Receptors originate from a woman aged 45 to 65 with alopecia areata. Some clones in this sample may be carry-over from other donors' samples.

The rearrangement joins TRBV2 to TRBJ1-2; D unresolved. There are 11 residues in the CDR3. In germline, CDR1 is SNHLY, CDR2 FYNNEI. V lost 3 bases to trimming and J lost 9 bases, with 8 bases between them. CDR3 region: CASSEGRSYTF. CDR3 nucleotides: TGTGCCAGCAGTGAGGGGAGGAGCTACACCTTC.

This clonotype was counted between two and nine times. The V gene is TRBV20-1, the J gene TRBJ2-7, with 10 nucleotides matching TRBD1. Looked up from germline, CDR1 is DFQATT and CDR2 is SNEGSKA (reference sequence). This CDR3 is built from 13 residues. Trimming took 6 bases from V and 2 from J; bases not matched to a gene: 4. Written as DNA, the CDR3 is TGCAGTGCGACGGGACAGGGGACCTACGAGCAGTACTTC. This encodes CSATGQGTYEQYF.

This chain connects TRBV15 to TRBJ2-2, with D perhaps matching TRBD1 (5 bases). CDR1 is LNHNV, CDR2 YYDKDF, per germline (reference sequence). V lost 0 bases and J 6 bases, leaving 14 bases between the germline ends. The CDR3 sequence is 16 residues long. As DNA, the CDR3 is TGTGCCACCAGCAGAGATCCAGGAGTAGGGGCCGGGGAGCTGTTTTTT. It yields the protein CATSRDPGVGAGELFF.

This clonotype has just a few counts. The J gene is TRBJ2-5, the V gene TRBV12-3 or TRBV12-4; 7 bases match TRBD1. The CDR3 is 14 residues long. Trimming took 6 bases from V and 1 from J; bases not matched to a gene: 5. CDR3 loop: CASSFGTAQETQYF. CDR3 sequence (DNA): TGTGCCAGCAGCTTCGGGACAGCCCAAGAGACCCAGTACTTC.

The chain links TRBV20-1 to TRBJ2-5; TRBD2 matches 12 bases. There are 19 residues in the CDR3. The V and J ends lost 1 base and 4 bases, in that order; junction bases with no gene match: 16. The germline V gene encodes CDR1 DFQATT and CDR2 SNEGSKA (reference sequence). The CDR3 reads CSARALQLAGGRSRETQYF. CDR3 DNA sequence: TGCAGTGCTAGAGCTCTCCAGCTAGCGGGAGGGCGATCAAGAGAGACCCAGTACTTC.

The V and J genes are TRBV20-1 and TRBJ2-2, with D perhaps TRBD1 or TRBD2 (5 bases each). The CDR3 totals 11 residues. V lost 6 bases and J 8 bases, leaving 10 bases between the germline ends. CDR1 and CDR2 (germline): DFQATT, SNEGSKA (reference sequence). This CDR3 is CSATGGGELFF. The CDR3 coding sequence is TGCAGTGCGACTGGGGGAGGGGAGCTGTTTTTT.

This chain joins TRBV29-1 and TRBJ2-5, with D maybe TRBD2 (6 bases). The CDR3 has 12 residues. CDR1 is SQVTM and CDR2 is ANQGSEA in the germline V gene. V gave up 5 bases and J gave up 7 bases, with 14 bases separating them. The CDR3 loop is CSVLGAEGTQYF. CDR3 nucleotides: TGCAGCGTTCTGGGTGCGGAGGGGACCCAGTACTTC.

The V and J genes are TRBV3-1 and TRBJ2-2; D call uncertain. Germline CDR1 and CDR2: LGHDT and YNNKEL (reference sequence). Trimming shortened V by 1 base and J by 7 bases, and 7 bases separated the two germline ends. There are 13 residues in the CDR3. The CDR3 DNA is TGTGCCAGCAGCCAAGTAAGAAACGGGGAGCTGTTTTTT. Translated: CASSQVRNGELFF.

Turning to this clonotype: A much bigger clone sits one base away, suggesting this may be a read error. The chain couples TRBV19 to TRBJ2-5; 11 nucleotides agree with TRBD1. This CDR3 has 14 amino acids. The germline V gene encodes CDR1 LNHDA and CDR2 SQIVND (reference sequence). In nucleotides, the CDR3 is TGTGTCAGTAGTGGGACAGGGGGAAGGGAGACCCAGTACTTC. It codes for CVSSGTGGRETQYF.

This clonotype was observed a few times. V gene TRBV3-1 combines with J gene TRBJ2-1; D ambiguous. Per germline, CDR1 LGHDT and CDR2 YNNKEL (reference sequence). V dropped 0 bases and J dropped 5 bases, with 2 bases sitting between them. The CDR3 totals 12 residues. The CDR3, as DNA: TGTGCCAGCAGCCAAGACCACAATGAGCAGTTCTTC. It is translated as CASSQDHNEQFF.

Written as DNA, the CDR3 is TGCAGTGCTCCGACAGGGGGTCATCAGCCCCAGCATTTT. Its protein is CSAPTGGHQPQHF. V is TRBV20-1 and J is TRBJ1-5; 9 positions match TRBD1. V was clipped by 5 bases and J by 5 bases; unmatched bases: 4. The germline CDR1 and CDR2 sequences are DFQATT and SNEGSKA (reference sequence). This CDR3 has 13 amino acids.

V and J are TRBV6-6 and TRBJ2-4, with 13 bases aligning to TRBD2. Germline V gene sequence: CDR1 MNHNY, CDR2 SVGAGI (reference sequence). The CDR3 loop spans 13 amino acids. V lost 10 bases, J lost 9 bases, and 6 bases stayed unmatched. In DNA form, the CDR3 reads TGTGCCACGGGACTAGCGGGAAATGGCATTCAGTACTTC. It encodes CATGLAGNGIQYF.

The chain carries TRBV5-1 and TRBJ1-1; D is undetermined. Trimming took off 3 bases at V and 1 base at J, with 7 bases between the two ends. CDR1 SGHRS and CDR2 YFSETQ come from the germline V gene. CDR3 length: 13 amino acids. This CDR3 reads CASSWFPNTEAFF. CDR3 nucleotides: TGCGCCAGCAGCTGGTTTCCGAACACTGAAGCTTTCTTT.

The table lists this clonotype with many counts. J is TRBJ1-5 and V is TRBV19; D gene uncertain. CDR3 length equals 15 residues. The germline V gene encodes CDR1 LNHDA and CDR2 SQIVND (reference sequence). With 7 bases removed from V and 0 bases from J, the gap between germline ends came to 13 bases. The CDR3 DNA reads TGTGCCAGTACCAACGGAGCTTATAGCAATCAGCCCCAGCATTTT. It is translated as CASTNGAYSNQPQHF.

The chain joins TRBV10-3 to TRBJ2-5; possibly TRBD1 for D (6 bases). The germline V and J ends were trimmed by 11 bases and 2 bases, with 21 bases remaining between them. Germline-derived CDR1 and CDR2 are ENHRY and SYGVKD. The CDR3 has 15 amino acids. This CDR3 reads CASKPGQGLQETQYF. The CDR3 nucleotides read TGTGCCTCAAAACCGGGACAAGGTTTACAAGAGACCCAGTACTTC.

Only one count was recorded for this clonotype. The chain is built from TRBV12-5 and TRBJ2-1; D is unresolved. V was pared by 0 bases and J by 9 bases, with 3 bases between. The CDR3 extends over 11 amino acids. Per the germline V gene, CDR1 is LGHNT and CDR2 is FRNRAP. The CDR3 reads CASGLVGEQFF. DNA for the CDR3: TGTGCTAGTGGTTTGGTGGGTGAGCAGTTCTTC.

The chain carries TRBV20-1 and TRBJ1-5; D is unclear. Trimming stripped 1 base from V and 9 bases from J, with 13 bases between. Germline V gives CDR1 DFQATT, CDR2 SNEGSKA (reference sequence). This CDR3 is 13 amino acids long. The CDR3 DNA reads TGCAGTGCTAGAGCGGCGGGATTGGGGCCCCAGCATTTT. Protein product: CSARAAGLGPQHF.

This clonotype was seen only a few times. The chain uses TRBV20-1 and TRBJ1-3, with a possible D match to TRBD1 (5 bases). The germline V and J ends were trimmed by 6 bases and 0 bases, with 6 bases remaining between them. Germline V gene data show CDR1 as DFQATT and CDR2 as SNEGSKA (reference sequence). CDR3 size: 12 residues. The CDR3 region is CSAGLSGNTIYF. DNA for the CDR3: TGCAGTGCGGGACTCTCTGGAAACACCATATATTTT.

The V call is TRBV7-9, the J call TRBJ2-1; TRBD1 aligns across 10 bases. V trimming: 6 bases; J trimming: 4 bases; junction bases outside the gene matches: 6. This CDR3 has 15 amino acids. Germline CDR1 is SEHNR and CDR2 is FQNEAQ (reference sequence). The CDR3 nucleotides read TGTGCCAGCAGACTTTGGACAGGGGGGTACAATGAGCAGTTCTTC. Residues: CASRLWTGGYNEQFF. Full variable domain (outside the CDR3, taken from reference TRBV7-9 and TRBJ2-1): DTGVSQNPRHKITKRGQNVTFRCDPISEHNRLYWYRQTLGQGPEFLTYFQNEAQLEKSRLLSDRFSAERPKGSFSTLEIQRTEQGDSAMYLCASRLWTGGYNEQFFGPGTRLTVL.

The chain recombines TRBV29-1 with TRBJ2-7; TRBD1 matches at 7 bases. The V and J ends lost 0 bases and 7 bases, in that order; junction bases with no gene match: 12. The germline V gene has CDR1 SQVTM and CDR2 ANQGSEA. The CDR3 is made up of 15 amino acids. CDR3 protein: CSVEDLKGAGGEQYF. In nucleotides, the CDR3 is TGCAGCGTTGAAGATTTAAAGGGGGCCGGAGGTGAGCAGTACTTC.

The V gene is TRBV7-2, the J gene TRBJ2-1; 11 bases map to TRBD2. Per germline, CDR1 SGHTA and CDR2 FQGNSA. The CDR3 sequence is 14 residues long. The ends lost 1 base at V and 13 bases at J; junction bases unmatched: 6. CDR3 loop: CASSLERTSGPQFF. In DNA, the CDR3 is TGTGCCAGCAGCTTAGAAAGGACTAGCGGGCCTCAGTTCTTC.